This T cell receptor (beta chain) was profiled in a study of blood T cell repertoires in COVID-19. Overall study: Italy, Spain and the United States were the sources of the convalescent and acute COVID-19 samples.

Per the study methods: Amplification from reference gene primers served as the basis for estimated nucleated cell counts. Sequencing used immunoSEQ multiplex PCR; TCRdb keeps in-frame clones, though not all of them. V and J calls and clone size are copied from that table; D and trimming were computed from the DNA. The repertoire holds over 75,000 clones, with 90% as singletons. Looked up from germline, CDR1 is SNHLY and CDR2 is FYNNEI. Deletions cut 7 bases from V and 5 bases from J, with 18 bases between. The CDR3 has 15 amino acids. The chain carries TRBV2 and TRBJ2-1, with TRBD1 as a possible D gene (6 bases). Source material: peripheral blood. This clonotype was sampled from a human donor with active COVID-19. The donor label of this sample is uncertain. CDR3 sequence (DNA): TGTGCCAGCACCTTGGAAGGGGGTCCTAACAATGAGCAGTTCTTC. Translation: CASTLEGGPNNEQFF.